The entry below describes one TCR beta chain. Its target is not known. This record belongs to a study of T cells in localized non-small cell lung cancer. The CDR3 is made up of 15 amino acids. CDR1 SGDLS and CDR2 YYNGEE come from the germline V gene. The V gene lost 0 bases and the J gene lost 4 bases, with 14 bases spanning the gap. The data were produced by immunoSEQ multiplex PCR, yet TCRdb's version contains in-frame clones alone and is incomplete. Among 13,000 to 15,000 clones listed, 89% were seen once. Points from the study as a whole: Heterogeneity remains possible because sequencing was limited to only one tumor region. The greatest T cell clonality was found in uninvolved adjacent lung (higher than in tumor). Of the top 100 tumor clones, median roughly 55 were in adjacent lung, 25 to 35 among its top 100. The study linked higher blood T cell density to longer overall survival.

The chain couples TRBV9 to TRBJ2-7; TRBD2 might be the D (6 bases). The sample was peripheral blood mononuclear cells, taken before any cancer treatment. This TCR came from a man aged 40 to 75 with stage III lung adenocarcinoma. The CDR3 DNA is TGTGCCAGCAGCGTAGAGGGGACTTCCATGTACGAGCAGTACTTC. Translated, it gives CASSVEGTSMYEQYF.